This TCR beta chain was retrieved from a study of cytomegalovirus exposure and HLA in healthy donors. 60 Vbeta and 13 Jbeta primers were used in PCR. Only in-frame clones appear in the TCRdb table, and some are missing; sequencing was by immunoSEQ multiplex PCR. The sample contains about 170,000 clones, around 80% of which appear only once. Germline lookup yields CDR1 SEHNR and CDR2 FQNEAQ (reference sequence). The CDR3 loop spans 12 amino acids. Deletions cut 7 bases from V and 9 bases from J, with 15 bases between. Source material: PBMCs. This TCR came from a woman between 50 and 59 years old in good health and CMV-seropositive. The gene calls are TRBV7-9 and TRBJ2-5; weak D call: TRBD1 (6 bases). The CDR3 DNA follows: TGTGCCAGCAACCTCCCGGACAGACCCCAGTACTTC. It encodes CASNLPDRPQYF.